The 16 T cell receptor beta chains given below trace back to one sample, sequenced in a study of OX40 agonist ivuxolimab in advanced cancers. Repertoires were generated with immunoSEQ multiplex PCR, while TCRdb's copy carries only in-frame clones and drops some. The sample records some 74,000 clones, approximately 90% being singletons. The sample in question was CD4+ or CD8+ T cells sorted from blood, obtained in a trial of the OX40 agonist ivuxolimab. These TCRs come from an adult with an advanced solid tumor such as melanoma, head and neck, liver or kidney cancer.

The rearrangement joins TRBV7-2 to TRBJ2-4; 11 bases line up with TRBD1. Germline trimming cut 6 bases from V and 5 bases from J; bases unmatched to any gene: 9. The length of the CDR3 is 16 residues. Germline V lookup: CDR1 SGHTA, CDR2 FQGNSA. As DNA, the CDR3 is TGTGCCAGCAGGACCGGGACAGGGGGAGGACAAAACATTCAGTACTTC. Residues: CASRTGTGGGQNIQYF.

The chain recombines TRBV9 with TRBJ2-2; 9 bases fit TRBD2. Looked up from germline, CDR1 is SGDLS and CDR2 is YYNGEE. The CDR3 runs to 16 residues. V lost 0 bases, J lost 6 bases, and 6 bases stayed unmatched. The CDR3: CASSVGPAGGAGELFF. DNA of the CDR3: TGTGCCAGCAGCGTAGGGCCAGCGGGAGGTGCCGGGGAGCTGTTTTTT.

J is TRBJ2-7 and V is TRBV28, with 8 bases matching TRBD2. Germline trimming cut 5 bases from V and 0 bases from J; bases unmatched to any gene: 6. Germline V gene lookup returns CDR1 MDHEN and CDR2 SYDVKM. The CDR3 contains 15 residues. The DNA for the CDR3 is TGTGCCAGCAGTACCAGCGGGGGATACTCCTACGAGCAGTACTTC. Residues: CASSTSGGYSYEQYF. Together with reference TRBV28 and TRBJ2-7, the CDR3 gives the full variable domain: DVKVTQSSRYLVKRTGEKVFLECVQDMDHENMFWYRQDPGLGLRLIYFSYDVKMKEKGDIPEGYSVSREKKERFSLILESASTNQTSMYLCASSTSGGYSYEQYFGPGTRLTVT.

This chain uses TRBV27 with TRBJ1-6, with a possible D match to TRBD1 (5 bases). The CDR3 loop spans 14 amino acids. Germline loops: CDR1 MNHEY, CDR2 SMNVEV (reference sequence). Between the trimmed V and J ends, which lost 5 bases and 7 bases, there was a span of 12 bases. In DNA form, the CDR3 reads TGTGCCAGCAGTGACTCCCGGGGGAATTCACCCCTCCACTTT. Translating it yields CASSDSRGNSPLHF.

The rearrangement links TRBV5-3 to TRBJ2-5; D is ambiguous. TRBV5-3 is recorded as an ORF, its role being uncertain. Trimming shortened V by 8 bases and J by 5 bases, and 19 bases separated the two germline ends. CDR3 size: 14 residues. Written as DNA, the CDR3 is TGTGCCAGCACCCACCCGAGAGAGAGGGAGACCCAGTACTTC. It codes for CASTHPRERETQYF.

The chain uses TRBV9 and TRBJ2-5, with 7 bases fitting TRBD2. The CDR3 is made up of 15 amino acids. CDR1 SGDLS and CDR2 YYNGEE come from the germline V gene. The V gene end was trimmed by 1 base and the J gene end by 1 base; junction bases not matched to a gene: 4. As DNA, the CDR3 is TGTGCCAGCAGCGTATCGGGGAGGGCCCAAGAGACCCAGTACTTC. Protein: CASSVSGRAQETQYF.

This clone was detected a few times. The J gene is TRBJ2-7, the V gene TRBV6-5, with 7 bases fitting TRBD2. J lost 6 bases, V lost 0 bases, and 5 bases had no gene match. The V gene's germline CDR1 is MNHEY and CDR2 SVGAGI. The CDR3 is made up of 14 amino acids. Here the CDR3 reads CASSYSSGISEQYF. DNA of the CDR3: TGTGCCAGCAGTTACTCCAGCGGGATAAGCGAGCAGTACTTC.

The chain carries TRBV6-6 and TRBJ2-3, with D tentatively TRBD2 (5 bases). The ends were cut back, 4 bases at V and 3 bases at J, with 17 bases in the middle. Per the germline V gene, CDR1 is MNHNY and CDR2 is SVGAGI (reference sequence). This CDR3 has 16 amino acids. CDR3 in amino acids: CASSWVRADGTDTQYF. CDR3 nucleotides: TGTGCCAGCAGTTGGGTGCGAGCGGACGGGACAGATACGCAGTATTTT.

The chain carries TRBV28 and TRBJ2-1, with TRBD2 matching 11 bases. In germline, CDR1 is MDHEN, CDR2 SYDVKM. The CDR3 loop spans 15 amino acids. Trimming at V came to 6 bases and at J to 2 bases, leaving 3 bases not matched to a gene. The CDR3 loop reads CASRLAGGTYNEQFF. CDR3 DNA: TGTGCCAGCAGGCTAGCGGGAGGCACCTACAATGAGCAGTTCTTC. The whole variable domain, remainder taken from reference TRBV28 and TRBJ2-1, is DVKVTQSSRYLVKRTGEKVFLECVQDMDHENMFWYRQDPGLGLRLIYFSYDVKMKEKGDIPEGYSVSREKKERFSLILESASTNQTSMYLCASRLAGGTYNEQFFGPGTRLTVL.

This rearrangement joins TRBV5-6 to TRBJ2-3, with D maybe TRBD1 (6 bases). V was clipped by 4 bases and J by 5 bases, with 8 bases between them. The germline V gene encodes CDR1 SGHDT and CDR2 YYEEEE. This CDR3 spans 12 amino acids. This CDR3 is CASSKQGDTQYF. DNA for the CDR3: TGTGCCAGCAGCAAACAGGGAGATACGCAGTATTTT.

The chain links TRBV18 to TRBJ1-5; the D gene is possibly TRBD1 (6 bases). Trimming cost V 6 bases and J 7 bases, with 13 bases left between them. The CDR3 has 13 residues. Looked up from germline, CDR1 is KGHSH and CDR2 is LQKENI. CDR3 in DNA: TGTGCCAGCTCTTCAGGGGACTCGCAGCCCCAGCATTTT. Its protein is CASSSGDSQPQHF.

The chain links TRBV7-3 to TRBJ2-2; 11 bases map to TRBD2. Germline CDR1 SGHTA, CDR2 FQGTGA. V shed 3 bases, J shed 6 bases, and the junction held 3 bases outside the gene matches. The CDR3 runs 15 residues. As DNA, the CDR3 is TGTGCCAGCAGCTTTGCTAGCGGGAGGTCCGGGGAGCTGTTTTTT. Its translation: CASSFASGRSGELFF.

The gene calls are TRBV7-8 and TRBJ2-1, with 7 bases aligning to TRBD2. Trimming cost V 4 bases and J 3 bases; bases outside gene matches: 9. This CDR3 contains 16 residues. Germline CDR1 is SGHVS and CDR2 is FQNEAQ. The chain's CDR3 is CASSSEAGTVYNEQFF. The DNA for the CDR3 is TGTGCCAGCAGCTCCGAAGCGGGAACGGTCTACAATGAGCAGTTCTTC.

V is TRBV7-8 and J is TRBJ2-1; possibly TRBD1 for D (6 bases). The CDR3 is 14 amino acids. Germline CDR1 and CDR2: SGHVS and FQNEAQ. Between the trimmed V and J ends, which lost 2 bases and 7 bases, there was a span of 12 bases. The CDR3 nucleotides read TGTGCCAGCAGCTTAAGAACAGGGTGGAATGAGCAGTTCTTC. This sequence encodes CASSLRTGWNEQFF.

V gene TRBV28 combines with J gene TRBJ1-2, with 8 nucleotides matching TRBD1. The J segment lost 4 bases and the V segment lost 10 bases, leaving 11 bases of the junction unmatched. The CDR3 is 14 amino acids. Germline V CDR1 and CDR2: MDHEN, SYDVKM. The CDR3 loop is CATEQGGGGYGYTF. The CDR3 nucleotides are TGTGCCACCGAACAGGGGGGGGGTGGCTATGGCTACACCTTC.

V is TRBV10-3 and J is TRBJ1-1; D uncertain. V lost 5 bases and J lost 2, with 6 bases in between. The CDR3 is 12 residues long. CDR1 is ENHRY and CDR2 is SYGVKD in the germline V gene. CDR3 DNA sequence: TGTGCCATCAGTCCCCTAAACACTGAAGCTTTCTTT. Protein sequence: CAISPLNTEAFF.